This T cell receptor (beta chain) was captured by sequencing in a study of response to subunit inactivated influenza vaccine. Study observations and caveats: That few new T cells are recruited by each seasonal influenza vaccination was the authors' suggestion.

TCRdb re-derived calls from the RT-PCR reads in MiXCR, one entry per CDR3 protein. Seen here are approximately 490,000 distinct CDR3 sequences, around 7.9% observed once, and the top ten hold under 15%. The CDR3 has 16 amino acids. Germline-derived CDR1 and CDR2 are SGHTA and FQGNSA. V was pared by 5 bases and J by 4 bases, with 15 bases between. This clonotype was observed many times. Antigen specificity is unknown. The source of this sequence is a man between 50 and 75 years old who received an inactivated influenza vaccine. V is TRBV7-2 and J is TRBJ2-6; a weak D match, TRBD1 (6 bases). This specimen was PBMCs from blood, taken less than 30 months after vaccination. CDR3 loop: CASSKQGHSGANVLTF. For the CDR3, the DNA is TGTGCCAGCAGCAAACAGGGACACTCCGGGGCCAACGTCCTGACTTTC.